This TCR beta chain was sequenced in a study of blood T cell repertoires in COVID-19. Study overall: Sites across the United States, Italy and Spain contributed samples from acute and convalescent COVID-19. PBMCs, B-cell-depleted T cells, or T cells provided the cDNA or gDNA that made up the material.

The V gene's germline CDR1 is SGHTA and CDR2 FQGNSA. This CDR3 region has 14 residues. J was trimmed by 5 bases and V by 5 bases; bases with no gene match: 5. Original processing methods: The assay estimated nucleated cells by amplifying reference gene primers. The assay was immunoSEQ multiplex PCR, and TCRdb's table has in-frame clones only and misses some. That table gives V, J and clone size, and the DNA gave D and trimming. The sample consists of 86,000 or so clones, roughly 86% of them appearing once. This chain links TRBV7-2 with TRBJ1-5; 8 positions match TRBD1. The source of this sequence is a man in his forties or fifties with active or convalescent COVID-19. The specimen was peripheral blood. The CDR3 is CASSLDREDQPQHF. The CDR3, as DNA: TGTGCCAGCAGCCTGGACAGGGAGGATCAGCCCCAGCATTTT.